The 27 T cell receptor beta chains given below trace back to one sample, sequenced in a study of T cells in women clearing cervical HPV infection. TCRdb keeps only in-frame clones here, not all; method: immunoSEQ multiplex PCR. This sample's table reports 20,000 to 25,000 clones. Sequenced material: blood buffy coat. Source of these receptors: a woman aged 18 to 75 with a cervical HPV16 infection that either progressed to CIN3+ or cleared (not recorded which).

Comment on this clone: Coverage ceases 3 residues before the CDR3 finishes, and the germline J gene fills in the end. The rearrangement links TRBV30 to TRBJ1-1; D call uncertain. Between the trimmed V and J ends, which lost 1 base and 5 bases, there was a span of 11 bases. Germline loops: CDR1 GTSNPN, CDR2 SVGIG (reference sequence). CDR3 size: 13 residues. The CDR3 sequence is CAWSAETWTEAFF. Incomplete CDR3 DNA: TGTGCCTGGAGTGCCGAGACTTGGACTGAA.

On this clone itself: The CDR3 end is not reached by the read, which stops 3 residues before it; the germline J gene fills it in. This chain links TRBV5-1 with TRBJ2-1, with 7 bases lining up with TRBD1. The J segment lost 7 bases and the V segment lost 2 bases, leaving 9 bases of the junction unmatched. CDR3 length equals 15 residues. CDR1 and CDR2 from the germline V gene are SGHRS and YFSETQ. Partial CDR3 DNA: TGCGCCAGCAGCTTAAGACAGGGAATCGGGAATGAG. It yields the protein CASSLRQGIGNE. Given in full, the CDR3 is CASSLRQGIGNEQFF.

For this clone: The CDR3 end is not reached by the read, which stops 3 residues before it; the germline J gene fills it in. The genes are TRBV5-1 and TRBJ2-3, with a weak D call TRBD1 (5 bases). V lost 1 base and J lost 3, with 12 bases in between. The CDR3 has 15 residues. CDR1 is SGHRS and CDR2 is YFSETQ in the germline V gene. The CDR3 bases that were read are TGCGCCAGCAGCTTGAGGGGAAGAGAGACAGATACG. Its protein is CASSLRGRETDT. Given in full, the CDR3 is CASSLRGRETDTQYF.

To note about this clone: The CDR3 end falls 3 residues outside the read, so it is completed with the germline J gene. The chain joins TRBV2 to TRBJ2-2, with D perhaps TRBD1 (6 bases). V lost 6 bases and J 6 bases, leaving 14 bases between the germline ends. The CDR3 runs 14 residues. CDR1 SNHLY and CDR2 FYNNEI come from the germline V gene. CDR3 in amino acids: CASSLQGRAGELFF. The covered CDR3 bases are TGTGCCAGCAGCCTACAGGGTAGGGCCGGGGAG.

As concerns this clone: The CDR3 goes on 3 residues after the read ends, and that part is filled in from the germline J gene. This chain uses TRBV7-3 with TRBJ2-4; TRBD2 agrees at 7 bases. The CDR3 runs to 14 residues. Germline V CDR1 and CDR2: SGHTA, FQGTGA. V lost 1 base and J lost 6; bases outside the gene matches: 3. The CDR3 sequence: CASSLIGGGNIQYF. Incomplete CDR3 DNA: TGTGCCAGCAGCTTAATCGGCGGGGGAAACATT.

As concerns this clone: An end of the junction does not agree with germline; a read error may underlie this. The read comes to an end 3 residues before the CDR3 does, leaving the germline J gene to fill in the end. The J gene is TRBJ2-5, the V gene TRBV13, with TRBD2 as a possible D gene (6 bases). CDR1 PRHDT and CDR2 FYEKMQ come from the germline V gene (reference sequence). This CDR3 has 14 amino acids. CDR3 sequence: CASSLGGTQDTQYF. CDR3 DNA (partial): TGTGCCAGCAGCTTAGGAGGGACTCAAGATACC.

Comments on this clone: The DNA ends 3 residues before the CDR3 does, and the rest of the CDR3 is filled in from the germline J gene. The V gene is TRBV20-1, the J gene TRBJ2-3; 9 bases map to TRBD1. The CDR3 sequence is 18 residues long. Germline values: CDR1 DFQATT, CDR2 SNEGSKA (reference sequence). The J segment lost 3 bases and the V segment lost 4 bases, leaving 17 bases of the junction unmatched. The sequenced CDR3 bases are TGCAGTGCTAAGATGGGACAGGGCGGCCGTCAACAGACAGATACG. This gives the protein CSAKMGQGGRQQTDT. In full, the CDR3 is CSAKMGQGGRQQTDTQYF.

A word on this clone: The germline gene is not matched at one end of the junction; a read error may be the cause. The read terminates 3 residues before the CDR3 end, so the remaining end is supplied by the germline J gene. This chain links TRBV7-3 with TRBJ2-1; D unresolved. The CDR3 is made up of 12 amino acids. The germline V gene has CDR1 SGHTA and CDR2 FQGTGA. The chain's CDR3 is CSSSLTLNEQFF. The covered CDR3 bases are TGTTCCAGCAGCTTAACTCTCAATGAG.

In the case of this clone: The read terminates 3 residues before the CDR3 end, so the remaining end is supplied by the germline J gene. The chain uses TRBV7-9 and TRBJ2-3; D gene uncertain. There are 13 residues in the CDR3. The germline V gene has CDR1 SEHNR and CDR2 FQNEAQ (reference sequence). Partial CDR3 DNA: TGTGCCAGCAGCCTACTTGGCGGATTCCCG. Translation gives CASSLLGGFP. The complete CDR3 protein is CASSLLGGFPQYF.

On this clone: The read gets to within 3 residues of the CDR3 end, and the germline J gene fills in the rest. The chain carries TRBV18 and TRBJ2-5; D is perhaps TRBD1 (5 bases). Trimming took 5 bases from V and 2 from J, leaving 15 bases between them. This CDR3 is built from 15 residues. Germline loops: CDR1 KGHSH, CDR2 LQKENI. The chain's CDR3 is CASSKTSDRQETQYF. Incomplete CDR3 DNA: TGTGCCAGCTCAAAAACATCAGACAGACAAGAGACC.

With regard to this clone: The observed sequence ends 3 residues before the CDR3 terminus, with the missing tail filled in from the germline J gene. The chain joins TRBV13 to TRBJ1-6, with 10 bases that match TRBD1. CDR1 PRHDT and CDR2 FYEKMQ come from the germline V gene (reference sequence). The CDR3 runs 15 residues. V trimming: 5 bases; J trimming: 7 bases; junction bases outside the gene matches: 5. CDR3 DNA, as far as it was read: TGTGCCAGCAGCCATGGACAGGGGGGAAATTCACCC. Translated, it gives CASSHGQGGNSP. The CDR3 as a whole reads CASSHGQGGNSPLHF.

Points on this clone: Read data end 3 residues before the CDR3 end; the end is taken from the germline J gene. V is TRBV12-3 or TRBV12-4 and J is TRBJ2-7; TRBD2 aligns across 8 bases. This CDR3 comprises 14 residues. V lost 6 bases and J lost 4; bases outside the gene matches: 8. CDR3 residues: CASRREAGSYEQYF. The part of the CDR3 DNA that was read is TGTGCCAGCAGGCGGGAGGCGGGGAGTTACGAG.

With respect to this clone: The missing CDR3 end, 3 residues past where the read stops, is filled in from the germline J gene. The rearrangement uses TRBV30 and TRBJ1-5; 7 bases are a match to TRBD1. V lost 0 bases and J lost 5; bases outside the gene matches: 1. Per germline, CDR1 GTSNPN and CDR2 SVGIG (reference sequence). This CDR3 spans 13 amino acids. CDR3 protein: CAWSVGGHQPQHF. CDR3 DNA, as far as it was read: TGTGCCTGGAGTGTAGGGGGCCATCAGCCC.

CDR3 bases read: TGTGCCAGTAGTGCTCCCTATCCCTCTGGGGCCAACGTC. The encoded protein is CASSAPYPSGANV. The CDR3 in full is CASSAPYPSGANVLTF. V usage is TRBV19 and J usage is TRBJ2-6; D gene unclear. The sequence runs out 3 residues before the end of the CDR3; the remainder is reconstructed from the germline J gene. This CDR3 has 16 residues. Germline CDR1 reads LNHDA; CDR2 reads SQIVND (reference sequence). Trimming took 5 bases from V and 0 from J, leaving 11 bases between them.

With respect to this clone: The CDR3 end is not reached by the read, which stops 3 residues before it; the germline J gene fills it in. This chain links TRBV20-1 with TRBJ1-5, with a tentative D call TRBD1 (6 bases). CDR1 is DFQATT and CDR2 is SNEGSKA in the germline V gene (reference sequence). The CDR3 extends over 14 amino acids. V shed 6 bases and J shed 6 bases, with 18 bases lying between them. The sequenced CDR3 bases are TGCAGTGCCATAACAGGGTCTGGGGCTCAGCCC. It is translated as CSAITGSGAQP. The full CDR3 is CSAITGSGAQPQHF.

Turning to this clone: The read is 3 residues too short to cover the CDR3 end, so that end is filled in from the germline J gene. The chain joins TRBV11-3 to TRBJ1-1; D is uncertain. The length of the CDR3 is 13 residues. Germline V lookup: CDR1 SGHNT, CDR2 YENEEA. CDR3 amino acids: CASSLSPVTEAFF. CDR3 DNA, as far as it was read: TGTGCCAGCAGCCTCAGTCCAGTCACAGAA.

A note on this clone: The CDR3 end falls 3 residues outside the read, so it is completed with the germline J gene. The chain is built from TRBV12-5 and TRBJ1-6; maybe TRBD1 (5 bases). The CDR3 totals 16 residues. Trimming took 5 bases from V and 8 from J, leaving 19 bases between them. The germline gives CDR1 LGHNT, CDR2 FRNRAP. The covered CDR3 bases are TGTGCTAGTGGTGAGGCGCCAGGGTTATTTGATTCACCC. Encoded protein: CASGEAPGLFDSP. The entire CDR3 protein reads CASGEAPGLFDSPLHF.

With regard to this clone: The read falls 3 residues short of the CDR3 end, and the missing part is taken from the germline J gene. The genes are TRBV2 and TRBJ2-2, with TRBD1 matching 7 bases. V dropped 7 bases and J dropped 0; count of bases not matched to a gene: 2. The CDR3 has 14 residues. Germline values: CDR1 SNHLY, CDR2 FYNNEI. CDR3 DNA (partial): TGTGCCAGCAATGACAGGGCGAACACCGGGGAG. Protein sequence: CASNDRANTGE. In full, the CDR3 reads CASNDRANTGELFF.

In regard to this clone: Read sequence stops 3 residues before the CDR3 end, and the germline J gene provides the missing end. This sequence joins TRBV19 and TRBJ1-1; TRBD1 aligns across 7 bases. V dropped 5 bases and J dropped 0; count of bases not matched to a gene: 9. Germline CDR1 is LNHDA and CDR2 is SQIVND (reference sequence). CDR3 length: 16 amino acids. CDR3 sequence: CASSARQGDLNTEAFF. The covered CDR3 bases are TGTGCCAGTAGTGCAAGACAGGGAGATCTGAACACTGAA.

Comments on this clone: The read finishes 3 residues shy of the CDR3 end, and the germline J gene is used to complete it. The genes are TRBV2 and TRBJ1-2; tentatively, D is TRBD1 (5 bases). Germline lookup yields CDR1 SNHLY and CDR2 FYNNEI. With 6 bases removed from V and 4 bases from J, the gap between germline ends came to 12 bases. The CDR3 covers 13 residues. CDR3 protein: CASRGRLVYGYTF. CDR3 DNA (partial): TGTGCCAGCAGGGGGCGGTTGGTCTATGGC.

As regards this clone: The read finishes 3 residues shy of the CDR3 end, and the germline J gene is used to complete it. The gene calls are TRBV27 and TRBJ2-7; D possibly corresponds to TRBD2 (6 bases). This CDR3 is built from 13 residues. V was shortened by 0 bases and J by 3 bases, with 6 bases between the two germline ends. Germline loops: CDR1 MNHEY, CDR2 SMNVEV (reference sequence). CDR3: CASSLSRGYEQYF. Partial CDR3 DNA: TGTGCCAGCAGTTTATCGCGGGGCTACGAG.

About this clone itself: The read ends 3 residues shy of where the CDR3 ends; the end is completed using the germline J gene. V and J are TRBV29-1 and TRBJ1-1; TRBD1 aligns across 8 bases. CDR3 length: 13 residues. Germline lookup yields CDR1 SQVTM and CDR2 ANQGSEA. V shed 4 bases and J 6 bases; nucleotides not matched to a gene: 7. CDR3 amino acids: CSVGTGSSAEAFF. CDR3 bases read: TGCAGCGTTGGGACAGGGAGTTCGGCTGAA.

The chain's CDR3 is CASKLGQLYGYTF. The sequenced part of the CDR3 DNA is TGTGCCAGCAAATTGGGACAGCTCTATGGC. The rearrangement joins TRBV2 to TRBJ1-2, with 7 nucleotides matching TRBD1. Read coverage stops 3 residues before the CDR3 terminus; the germline J gene supplies the remainder. V lost 7 bases to trimming and J lost 4 bases; unmatched junction nucleotides: 6. CDR1 is SNHLY and CDR2 is FYNNEI in the germline V gene. This CDR3 is built from 13 residues.

About this clone itself: The read terminates 3 residues ahead of where the CDR3 ends, so the germline J gene completes it. The chain is built from TRBV5-1 and TRBJ1-6; TRBD1 matches 7 bases. Per the germline V gene, CDR1 is SGHRS and CDR2 is YFSETQ. J lost 7 bases, V lost 4 bases, and 14 bases had no gene match. CDR3 size: 17 residues. The CDR3 here is CASSLGLSGQRNSPLHF. CDR3 DNA (partial): TGCGCCAGCAGCCTTGGGTTGTCGGGACAGCGAAATTCACCC.

A word on this clone: The read finishes 3 residues shy of the CDR3 end, and the germline J gene is used to complete it. V gene TRBV20-1 combines with J gene TRBJ2-5; 8 nucleotides agree with TRBD2. V trimming: 0 bases; J trimming: 3 bases; junction bases outside the gene matches: 0. Germline V gives CDR1 DFQATT, CDR2 SNEGSKA (reference sequence). This CDR3 is built from 13 residues. CDR3 sequence reads: CSARELAEETQYF. The CDR3 bases that were read are TGCAGTGCTAGAGAACTAGCGGAAGAGACC.

With respect to this clone: The observed sequence ends 3 residues before the CDR3 terminus, with the missing tail filled in from the germline J gene. The chain recombines TRBV11-2 with TRBJ2-7; D is ambiguous. V gave up 0 bases and J gave up 0 bases, with 9 bases separating them. This CDR3 has 15 residues. CDR1 is SGHAT and CDR2 is FQNNGV in the germline V gene. CDR3 bases read: TGTGCCAGCAGCTTAGATTCAGGTAGCTCCTACGAG. It yields the protein CASSLDSGSSYE. Given in full, the CDR3 is CASSLDSGSSYEQYF.

As for this clone: The read falls 3 residues short of the CDR3 end, and the missing part is taken from the germline J gene. The chain couples TRBV19 to TRBJ1-1; TRBD1 matches at 8 bases. The CDR3 consists of 15 residues. In germline, CDR1 is LNHDA, CDR2 SQIVND (reference sequence). V gave up 5 bases and J gave up 1 base; unmatched junction bases: 6. CDR3 DNA, as far as it was read: TGTGCCAGTAGTGAATCCGGGACAGGGAACACTGAA. It codes for CASSESGTGNTE. The complete CDR3 protein is CASSESGTGNTEAFF.